The clone carrying this T cell receptor (beta chain) was seen repeatedly, ten times or more. Antigen specificity is unknown. TCRdb recomputed calls from the multiplex PCR reads with MiXCR, one row per CDR3 protein. The table shows about 180,000 distinct CDR3 sequences, with more than 25% occurring only once. This sample is part of a study of breast tumors, draining lymph nodes, adjacent tissues. Findings and caveats of the study: The lymph node origin of tumor T cells was framed as consistent with a hypothesis, not demonstrated. Most tumor T cells seemingly derive from lymph node, then expand in tumor. Tumors had less TCR diversity than lymph nodes, more than nontumor tissue.

From germline, CDR1 is SGHKS and CDR2 YYEKEE (reference sequence). The V gene end was trimmed by 4 bases and the J gene end by 13 bases; junction bases not matched to a gene: 17. The CDR3 contains 15 residues. The lymph nodes were axillary draining lymph nodes from breast cancer patients. This sequence originates from a female donor with breast cancer. Some clones in this sample may be carry-over from other donors' samples. Source material: axillary lymph node tissue. This rearrangement joins TRBV5-5 to TRBJ2-1; 7 bases agree with TRBD1. CDR3 bases: TGTGCCAGCAGCCCATCCGTAAGGGGGCATGTGGAACAGTTCTTC. Translation gives CASSPSVRGHVEQFF.